This T cell receptor (beta chain) was found in a study of blood T cell repertoires in COVID-19. Study in general: Acute and convalescent COVID-19 specimens originated in the United States, Italy and Spain. The cDNA or gDNA used as material had been derived from T cells, B-cell-depleted T cells, or PBMCs.

The V gene lost 6 bases and the J gene lost 2 bases, with 16 bases spanning the gap. The CDR3 sequence is 15 residues long. CDR1 and CDR2 from the germline V gene are MNHEY and SVGAGI. As originally analysed: Reference gene primer amplification gave estimated nucleated cell counts. Sequenced by immunoSEQ multiplex PCR; TCRdb stores in-frame clones only, minus some. V and J calls and clone size are those listed in that table; D and trimming were worked out from the DNA. The sample includes under 75,000 clones, 80% to 90% of them seen just once. The chain combines TRBV6-5 with TRBJ2-5, with a tentative D call TRBD1 (5 bases). The specimen was peripheral blood. The source of this sequence is a man between 45 and 60 years old with acute or convalescent COVID-19. The CDR3 loop is CASRRRQRVQETQYF. The CDR3 coding sequence is TGTGCCAGCAGACGAAGACAGAGAGTACAAGAGACCCAGTACTTC.